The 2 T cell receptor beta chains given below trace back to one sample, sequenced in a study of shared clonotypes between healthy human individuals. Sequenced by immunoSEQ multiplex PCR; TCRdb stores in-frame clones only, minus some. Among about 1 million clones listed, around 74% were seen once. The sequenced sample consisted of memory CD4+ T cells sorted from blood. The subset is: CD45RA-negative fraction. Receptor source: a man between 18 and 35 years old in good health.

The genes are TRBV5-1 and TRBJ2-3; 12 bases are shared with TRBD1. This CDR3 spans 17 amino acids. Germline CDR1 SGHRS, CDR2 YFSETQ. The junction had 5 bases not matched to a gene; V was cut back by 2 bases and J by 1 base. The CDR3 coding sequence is TGCGCCAGCAGCTTAGCGGGACAGGGGGCAGGCACAGATACGCAGTATTTT. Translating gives CASSLAGQGAGTDTQYF.

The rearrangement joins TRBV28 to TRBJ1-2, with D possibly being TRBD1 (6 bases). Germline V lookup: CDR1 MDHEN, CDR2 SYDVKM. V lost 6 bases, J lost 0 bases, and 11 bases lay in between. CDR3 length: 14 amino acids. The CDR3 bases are TGTGCCAGCAGGGACAGTGGGCCTAACTATGGCTACACCTTC. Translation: CASRDSGPNYGYTF.